This T cell receptor (beta chain) was found in a study of cytomegalovirus exposure and HLA in healthy donors. PCR involved 60 Vbeta and 13 Jbeta primers. TCRdb's table, derived via immunoSEQ multiplex PCR, lists solely in-frame clones and lacks some. The sample includes some 180,000 clones, 76% of them seen just once. V was clipped by 1 base and J by 5 bases; unmatched bases: 11. This CDR3 has 18 amino acids. From germline, CDR1 is SEHNR and CDR2 FQNEAQ (reference sequence). The TCR was taken from a man aged 18 to 30 in good health and CMV-seronegative. The rearrangement links TRBV7-9 to TRBJ1-6, with TRBD1 matching over 7 bases. Sequencing input: PBMCs. The CDR3 loop reads CASSLGGVAGGNNSPLHF. The CDR3 DNA is TGTGCCAGCAGCTTAGGGGGTGTGGCAGGGGGAAATAATTCACCCCTCCACTTT.